This note documents a single T cell receptor beta chain sequence. What it binds is not known. This PCR relied on a set of 60 Vbeta primers and 13 Jbeta primers. Using immunoSEQ multiplex PCR, the repertoire was profiled, and TCRdb retains in-frame clones only, with some absent. This sample has around 190,000 clones, with around 77% found just once. These data belong to a study of cytomegalovirus exposure and HLA in healthy donors. The CDR3 spans 16 residues. V was cut by 2 bases and J by 2 bases, with 17 bases left in between. CDR1 is SGHKS and CDR2 is YYEKEE in the germline V gene (reference sequence). Findings and caveats of the study: The study assumed roughly uniform donor sequencing depth for presence/absence analyses. Later analysis identified about 18,000 TCR beta sequences associated with HLA alleles, using a false discovery rate threshold of 0.05.

Input material: PBMCs. The chain has TRBV5-5 and TRBJ2-7; D possibly corresponds to TRBD1 (6 bases). The sequence derives from a woman in her 30s in good health and CMV-seronegative. The CDR3 DNA is TGTGCCAGCAGCTTCCTGACAGGAGGCTCCCCCTACGAGCAGTACTTC. This sequence encodes CASSFLTGGSPYEQYF.